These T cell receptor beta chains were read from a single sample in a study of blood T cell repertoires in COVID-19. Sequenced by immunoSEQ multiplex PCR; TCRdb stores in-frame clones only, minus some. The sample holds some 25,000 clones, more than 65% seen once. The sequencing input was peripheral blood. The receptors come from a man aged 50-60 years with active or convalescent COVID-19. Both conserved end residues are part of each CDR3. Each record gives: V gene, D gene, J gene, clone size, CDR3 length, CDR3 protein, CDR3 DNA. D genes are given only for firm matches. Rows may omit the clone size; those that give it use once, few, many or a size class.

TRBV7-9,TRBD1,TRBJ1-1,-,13,CAGTGDGDTEAFF,TGTGCCGGGACAGGGGACGGAGACACTGAAGCTTTCTTT
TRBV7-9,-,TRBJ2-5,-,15,CASSGTPTYQETQYF,TGTGCCAGCAGCGGGACTCCAACCTACCAAGAGACCCAGTACTTC
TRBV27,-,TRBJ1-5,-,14,CASSSPGGGQPQHF,TGTGCCAGCAGTTCCCCGGGGGGCGGACAGCCCCAGCATTTT
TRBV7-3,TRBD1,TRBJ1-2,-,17,CASRKPGQGSGDGGYTF,TGTGCCAGCAGGAAACCGGGACAGGGATCAGGAGACGGTGGCTACACCTTC
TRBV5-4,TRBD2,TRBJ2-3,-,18,CASSFGAGGYLGRDTQYF,TGTGCCAGCAGCTTTGGCGCGGGGGGCTATCTAGGGCGAGATACGCAGTATTTT
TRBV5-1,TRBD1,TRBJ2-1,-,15,CASSPGTDSYNEQFF,TGCGCCAGCAGCCCGGGGACAGATTCATACAATGAGCAGTTCTTC
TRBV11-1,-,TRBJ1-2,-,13,CASSLGLGDGYTF,TGTGCCAGCAGCTTAGGCCTGGGAGATGGCTACACCTTC
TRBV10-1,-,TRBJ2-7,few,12,CAHPAGDDEQYF,TGCGCCCACCCGGCAGGGGACGACGAGCAGTACTTC
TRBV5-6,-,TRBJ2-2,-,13,CASSFSGTGELFF,TGTGCCAGCAGCTTTTCAGGCACCGGGGAGCTGTTTTTT
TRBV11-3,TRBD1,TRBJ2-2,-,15,CASSLSQGDTGELFF,TGTGCCAGCAGCTTATCTCAGGGGGACACCGGGGAGCTGTTTTTT
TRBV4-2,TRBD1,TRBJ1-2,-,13,CASSGQGKSGYTF,TGTGCCAGCAGTGGACAGGGGAAGAGTGGCTACACCTTC
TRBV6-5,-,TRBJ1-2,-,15,CASSYLGGGFRGYTF,TGTGCCAGCAGTTACCTAGGCGGGGGTTTTCGAGGCTACACCTTC
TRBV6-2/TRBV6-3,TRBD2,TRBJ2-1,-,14,CASSFLTSGNEQFF,TGTGCCAGCAGTTTTTTGACTAGCGGCAATGAGCAGTTCTTC
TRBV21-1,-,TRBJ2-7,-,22,CASSKNLVEAGGPKKPSYEQYF,TGTGCCAGCAGCAAAAATTTGGTAGAGGCGGGAGGGCCGAAAAAACCTTCCTACGAGCAGTACTTC
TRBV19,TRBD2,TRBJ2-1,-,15,CASSSTSGSFSEQFF,TGTGCCAGTAGCTCGACTAGCGGGAGTTTTAGTGAGCAGTTCTTC
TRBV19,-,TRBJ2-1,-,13,CASSRGAYNEQFF,TGTGCCAGTAGTAGGGGAGCTTACAATGAGCAGTTCTTC
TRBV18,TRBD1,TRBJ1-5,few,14,CASSPPGQGASQHF,TGTGCCAGCTCACCACCTGGACAGGGGGCCTCCCAGCATTTT
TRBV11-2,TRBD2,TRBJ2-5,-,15,CASSEGLAGKETQYF,TGTGCCAGCAGCGAAGGACTAGCGGGGAAAGAGACCCAGTACTTC
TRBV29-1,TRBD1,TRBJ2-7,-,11,CSYGQGYEQYF,TGCAGCTACGGACAGGGCTACGAGCAGTACTTC
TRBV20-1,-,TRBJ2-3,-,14,CSASDRLLVDTQYF,TGCAGTGCTAGTGATAGGTTACTAGTTGATACGCAGTATTTT
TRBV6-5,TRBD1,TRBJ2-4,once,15,CASSSPGTVKNIQYF,TGTGCCAGCAGTTCACCCGGGACAGTGAAAAACATTCAGTACTTC
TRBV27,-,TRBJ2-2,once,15,CASRDPGLITGELFF,TGTGCCAGCAGGGATCCGGGACTCATCACCGGGGAGCTGTTTTTT
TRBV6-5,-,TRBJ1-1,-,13,CASSPFQGTEAFF,TGTGCCAGCAGTCCTTTTCAGGGAACTGAAGCTTTCTTT
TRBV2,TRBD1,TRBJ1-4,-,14,CASRQGASNEKLFF,TGTGCCAGCAGACAGGGGGCGTCGAATGAAAAACTGTTTTTT
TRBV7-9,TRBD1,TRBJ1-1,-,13,CASSSGQGLPAFF,TGTGCCAGCAGCTCGGGACAGGGGTTACCGGCTTTCTTT
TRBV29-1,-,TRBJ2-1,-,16,CSVEGSESSPYNEQFF,TGCAGCGTTGAGGGTAGCGAGTCCTCCCCCTACAATGAGCAGTTCTTC
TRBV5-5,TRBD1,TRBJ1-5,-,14,CASSPGQGNQPQHF,TGTGCCAGCAGCCCGGGACAGGGAAATCAGCCCCAGCATTTT
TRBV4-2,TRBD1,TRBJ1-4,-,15,CASSHYDRAYEKLFF,TGTGCCAGCAGCCATTACGACAGGGCTTACGAAAAACTGTTTTTT
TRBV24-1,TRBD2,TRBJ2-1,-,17,CATSDRRSGININEQFF,TGTGCCACCAGTGATCGAAGAAGCGGGATTAATATCAATGAGCAGTTCTTC
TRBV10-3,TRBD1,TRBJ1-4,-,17,CAISESEGTGVVEKLFF,TGTGCCATCAGTGAGTCCGAAGGCACAGGGGTCGTGGAAAAACTGTTTTTT
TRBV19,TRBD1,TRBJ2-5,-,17,CASSIVPSGTGEETQYF,TGTGCCAGTAGTATAGTTCCTTCCGGGACAGGTGAAGAGACCCAGTACTTC
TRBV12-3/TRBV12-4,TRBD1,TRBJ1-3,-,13,CASSFDRVNTIYF,TGTGCCAGCAGTTTCGACAGGGTAAACACCATATATTTT
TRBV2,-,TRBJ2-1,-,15,CASRRDGSSYNEQFF,TGTGCCAGCAGGCGGGACGGTAGCTCCTACAATGAGCAGTTCTTC
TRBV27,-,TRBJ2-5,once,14,CASSSKGDQETQYF,TGTGCCAGCAGTTCTAAGGGGGACCAAGAGACCCAGTACTTC
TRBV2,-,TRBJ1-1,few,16,CASHFSLGSGDTEAFF,TGTGCCAGCCACTTCTCCTTAGGGTCCGGGGACACTGAAGCTTTCTTT
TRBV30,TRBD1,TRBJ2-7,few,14,CASDRGHLGYEQYF,TGTGCTTCGGACAGGGGGCATCTCGGATACGAGCAGTACTTC
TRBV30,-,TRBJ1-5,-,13,CAWSVRGSQPQHF,TGTGCCTGGAGTGTACGGGGTAGTCAGCCCCAGCATTTT
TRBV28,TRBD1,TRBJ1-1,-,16,CASSIRDRGRGTEAFF,TGTGCCAGCAGTATCCGGGACAGGGGGCGAGGCACTGAAGCTTTCTTT
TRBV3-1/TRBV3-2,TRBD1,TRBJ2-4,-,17,CASSPTGPTLAKNIQYF,TGTGCCAGCAGCCCGACAGGGCCGACCCTAGCCAAAAACATTCAGTACTTC
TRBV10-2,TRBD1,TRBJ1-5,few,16,CASSESDGTVDQPQHF,TGCGCCAGCAGTGAGTCGGACGGGACAGTTGATCAGCCCCAGCATTTT
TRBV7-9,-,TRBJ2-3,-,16,CASSLEGTSLGDTQYF,TGTGCCAGCAGCTTGGAGGGAACCTCCCTTGGGGATACGCAGTATTTT